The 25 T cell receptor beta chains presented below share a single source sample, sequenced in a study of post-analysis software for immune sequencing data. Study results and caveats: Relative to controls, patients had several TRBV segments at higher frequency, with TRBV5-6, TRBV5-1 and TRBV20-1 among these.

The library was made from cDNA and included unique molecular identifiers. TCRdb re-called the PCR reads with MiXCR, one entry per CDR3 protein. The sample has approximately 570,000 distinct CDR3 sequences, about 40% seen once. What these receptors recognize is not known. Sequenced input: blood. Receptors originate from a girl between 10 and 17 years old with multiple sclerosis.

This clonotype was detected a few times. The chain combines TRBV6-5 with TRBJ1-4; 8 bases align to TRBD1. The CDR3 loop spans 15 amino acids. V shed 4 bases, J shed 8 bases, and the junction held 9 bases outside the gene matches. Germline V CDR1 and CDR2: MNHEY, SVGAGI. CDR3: CASSSAGTGGEKLFF. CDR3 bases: TGTGCCAGCAGTTCCGCCGGGACAGGTGGGGAAAAACTGTTTTTT.

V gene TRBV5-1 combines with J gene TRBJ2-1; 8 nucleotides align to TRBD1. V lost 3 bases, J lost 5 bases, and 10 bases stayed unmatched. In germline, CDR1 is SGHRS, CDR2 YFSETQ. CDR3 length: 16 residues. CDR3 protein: CASSYAGGHGNNEQFF. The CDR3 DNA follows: TGCGCCAGCAGCTACGCAGGGGGCCACGGGAACAATGAGCAGTTCTTC.

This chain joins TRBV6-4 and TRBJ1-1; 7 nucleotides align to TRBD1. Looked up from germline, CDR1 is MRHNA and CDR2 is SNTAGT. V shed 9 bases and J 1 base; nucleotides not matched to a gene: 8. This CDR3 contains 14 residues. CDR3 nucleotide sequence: TGTGCCAGTAGACAGACAGGGCGGAACACTGAAGCTTTCTTT. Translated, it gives CASRQTGRNTEAFF.

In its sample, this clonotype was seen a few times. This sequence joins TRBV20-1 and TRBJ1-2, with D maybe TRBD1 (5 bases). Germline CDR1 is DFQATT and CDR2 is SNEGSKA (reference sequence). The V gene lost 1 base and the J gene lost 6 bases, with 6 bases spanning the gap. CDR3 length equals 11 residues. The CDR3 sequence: CSARGGDGYTF. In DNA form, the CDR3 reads TGCAGTGCTAGAGGGGGGGATGGCTACACCTTC.

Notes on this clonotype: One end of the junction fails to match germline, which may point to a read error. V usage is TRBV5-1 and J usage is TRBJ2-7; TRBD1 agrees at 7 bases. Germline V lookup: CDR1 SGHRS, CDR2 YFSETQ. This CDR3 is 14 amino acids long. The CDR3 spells CASSFRQGPYEQYF. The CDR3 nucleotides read TGTGCCAGCAGCTTCCGACAGGGACCCTACGAGCAGTACTTC. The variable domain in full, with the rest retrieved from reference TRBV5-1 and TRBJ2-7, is KAGVTQTPRYLIKTRGQQVTLSCSPISGHRSVSWYQQTPGQGLQFLFEYFSETQRNKGNFPGRFSGRQFSNSRSEMNVSTLELGDSALYLCASSFRQGPYEQYFGPGTRLTVT.

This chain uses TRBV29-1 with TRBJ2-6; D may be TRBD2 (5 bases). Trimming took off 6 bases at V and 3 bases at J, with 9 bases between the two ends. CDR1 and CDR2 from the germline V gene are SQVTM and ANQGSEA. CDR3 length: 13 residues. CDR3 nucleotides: TGCAGCGTCGGAGGCCGTGGGGCCAACGTCCTGACTTTC. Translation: CSVGGRGANVLTF.

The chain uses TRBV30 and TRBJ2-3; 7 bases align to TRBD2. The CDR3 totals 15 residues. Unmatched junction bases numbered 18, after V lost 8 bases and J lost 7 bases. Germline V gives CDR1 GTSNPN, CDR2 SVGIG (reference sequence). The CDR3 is CAQGAAGADPNTQYF. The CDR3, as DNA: TGTGCCCAAGGGGCTGCGGGAGCGGATCCTAATACGCAGTATTTT.

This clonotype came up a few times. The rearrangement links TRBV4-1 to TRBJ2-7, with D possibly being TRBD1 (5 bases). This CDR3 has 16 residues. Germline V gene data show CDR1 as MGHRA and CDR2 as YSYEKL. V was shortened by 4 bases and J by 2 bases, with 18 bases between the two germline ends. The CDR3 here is CASSLRVKYRPYEQYF. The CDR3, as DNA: TGCGCCAGCAGCCTCCGCGTCAAATACAGGCCCTACGAGCAGTACTTC.

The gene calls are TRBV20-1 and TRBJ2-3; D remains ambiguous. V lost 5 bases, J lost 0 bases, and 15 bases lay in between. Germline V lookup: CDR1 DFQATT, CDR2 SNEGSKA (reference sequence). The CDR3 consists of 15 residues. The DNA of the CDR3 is TGCAGTGCTCATTCGTTCGTCGTTAGCACAGATACGCAGTATTTT. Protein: CSAHSFVVSTDTQYF.

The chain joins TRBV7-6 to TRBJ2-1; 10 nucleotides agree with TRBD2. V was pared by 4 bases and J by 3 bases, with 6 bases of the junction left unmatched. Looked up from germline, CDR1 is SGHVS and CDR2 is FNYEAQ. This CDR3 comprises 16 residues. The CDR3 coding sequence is TGTGCCAGCAGCTCGACCGGGACTAGCGTCTACAATGAGCAGTTCTTC. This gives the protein CASSSTGTSVYNEQFF.

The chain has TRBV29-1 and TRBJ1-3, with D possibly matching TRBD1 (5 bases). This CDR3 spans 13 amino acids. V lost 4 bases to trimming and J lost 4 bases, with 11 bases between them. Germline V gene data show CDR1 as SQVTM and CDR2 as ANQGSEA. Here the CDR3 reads CSVVGGVGNTIYF. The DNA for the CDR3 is TGCAGCGTTGTTGGAGGGGTAGGAAACACCATATATTTT.

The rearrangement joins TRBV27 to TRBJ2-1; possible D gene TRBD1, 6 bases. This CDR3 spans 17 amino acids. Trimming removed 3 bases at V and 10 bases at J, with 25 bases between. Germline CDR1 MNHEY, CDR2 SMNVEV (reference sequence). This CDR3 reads CASSLLQPTGAAREQFF. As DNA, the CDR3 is TGTGCCAGCAGTTTGCTCCAACCGACAGGCGCCGCCAGGGAGCAGTTCTTC.

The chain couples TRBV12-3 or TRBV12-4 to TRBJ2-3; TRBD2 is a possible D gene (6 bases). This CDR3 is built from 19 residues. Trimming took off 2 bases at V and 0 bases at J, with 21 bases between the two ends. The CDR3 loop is CASSLFPPRLVASTDTQYF. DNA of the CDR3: TGTGCCAGCAGTTTATTTCCCCCCCGACTAGTGGCTAGCACAGATACGCAGTATTTT.

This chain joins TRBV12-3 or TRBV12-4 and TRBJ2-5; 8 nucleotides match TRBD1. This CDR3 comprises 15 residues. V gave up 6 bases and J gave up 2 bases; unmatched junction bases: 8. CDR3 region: CASRSGQAEQETQYF. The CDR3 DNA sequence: TGTGCCAGCAGGTCGGGACAGGCGGAACAAGAGACCCAGTACTTC.

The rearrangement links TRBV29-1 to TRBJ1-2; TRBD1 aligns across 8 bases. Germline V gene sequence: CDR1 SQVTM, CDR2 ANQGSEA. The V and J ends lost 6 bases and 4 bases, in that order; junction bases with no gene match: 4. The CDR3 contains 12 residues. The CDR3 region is CSVYRGAYGYTF. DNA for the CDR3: TGCAGCGTCTACAGGGGGGCCTATGGCTACACCTTC.

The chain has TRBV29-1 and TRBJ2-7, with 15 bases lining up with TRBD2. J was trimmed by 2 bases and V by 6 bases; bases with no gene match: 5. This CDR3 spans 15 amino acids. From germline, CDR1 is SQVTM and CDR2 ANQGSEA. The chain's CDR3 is CSVQGLAGGAYEQYF. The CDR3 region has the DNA TGCAGCGTCCAAGGACTAGCGGGAGGGGCCTACGAGCAGTACTTC.

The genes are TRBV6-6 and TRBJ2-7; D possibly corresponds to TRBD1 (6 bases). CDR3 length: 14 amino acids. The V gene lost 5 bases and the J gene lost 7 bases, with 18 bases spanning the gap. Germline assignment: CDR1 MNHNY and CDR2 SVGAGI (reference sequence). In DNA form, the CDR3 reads TGTGCCAGCAGTAGCCAGGGGACCCTGAGGGAGCAGTACTTC. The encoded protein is CASSSQGTLREQYF.

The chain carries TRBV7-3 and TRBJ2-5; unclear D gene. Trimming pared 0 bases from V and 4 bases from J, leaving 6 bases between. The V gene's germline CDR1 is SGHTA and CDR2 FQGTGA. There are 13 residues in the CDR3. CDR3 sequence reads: CASSLTAAETQYF. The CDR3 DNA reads TGTGCCAGCAGCTTAACGGCGGCAGAGACCCAGTACTTC.

CDR3 in DNA: TGCGCCAGCAGCCATAACGTACAACGCAATCAGCCCCAGCATTTT. It codes for CASSHNVQRNQPQHF. The chain carries TRBV4-1 and TRBJ1-5; D is uncertain. In germline, CDR1 is MGHRA, CDR2 YSYEKL. The CDR3 sequence is 15 residues long. V lost 3 bases and J lost 2, with 11 bases in between.

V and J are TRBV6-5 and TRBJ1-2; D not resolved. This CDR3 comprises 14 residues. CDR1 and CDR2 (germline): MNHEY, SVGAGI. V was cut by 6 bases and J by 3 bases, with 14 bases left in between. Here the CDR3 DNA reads TGTGCCAGCAGACCGGGAGGCCTCGACTATGGCTACACCTTC. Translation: CASRPGGLDYGYTF.

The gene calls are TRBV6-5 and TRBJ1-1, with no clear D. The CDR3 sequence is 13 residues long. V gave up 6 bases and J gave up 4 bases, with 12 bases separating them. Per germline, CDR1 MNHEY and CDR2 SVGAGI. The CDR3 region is CASRVLSRTEAFF. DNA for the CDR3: TGTGCCAGCAGGGTACTAAGTCGCACTGAAGCTTTCTTT.

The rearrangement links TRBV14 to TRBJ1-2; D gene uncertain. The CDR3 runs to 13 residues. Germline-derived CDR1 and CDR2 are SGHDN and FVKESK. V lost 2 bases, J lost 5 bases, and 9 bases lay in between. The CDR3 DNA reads TGTGCCAGCAGCCAAACGGACGGATATGGCTACACCTTC. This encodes CASSQTDGYGYTF.

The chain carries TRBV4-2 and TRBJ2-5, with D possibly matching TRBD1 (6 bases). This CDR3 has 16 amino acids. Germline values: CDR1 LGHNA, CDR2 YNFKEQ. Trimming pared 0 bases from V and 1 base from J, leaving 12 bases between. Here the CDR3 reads CASSQDQRGFQETQYF. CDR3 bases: TGTGCCAGCAGCCAAGATCAAAGGGGGTTCCAAGAGACCCAGTACTTC.

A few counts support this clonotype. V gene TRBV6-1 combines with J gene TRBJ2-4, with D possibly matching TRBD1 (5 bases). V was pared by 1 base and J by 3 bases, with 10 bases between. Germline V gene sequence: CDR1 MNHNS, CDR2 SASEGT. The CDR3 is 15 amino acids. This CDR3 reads CASSEDRRDKNIQYF. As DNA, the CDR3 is TGTGCCAGCAGTGAAGACAGGAGAGACAAAAACATTCAGTACTTC.

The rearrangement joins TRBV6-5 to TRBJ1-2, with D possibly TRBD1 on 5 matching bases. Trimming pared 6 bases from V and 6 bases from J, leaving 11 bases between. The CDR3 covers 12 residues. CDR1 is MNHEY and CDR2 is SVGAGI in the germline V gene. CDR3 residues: CASSGRGDGYTF. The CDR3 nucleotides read TGTGCCAGCAGCGGTCGGGGGGATGGCTACACCTTC.